This TCR beta chain was recovered during a study of blood T cell repertoires in COVID-19. Per the original data handling: Amplification of reference gene primers was used by the study to estimate nucleated cell counts. Profiling relied on immunoSEQ multiplex PCR, and the TCRdb table lists in-frame clones only, not all of them. V and J calls and clone size come straight from that table; D and trimming were deduced from the DNA. This repertoire shows 200,000 to 250,000 clones, approximately 86% found once; its top ten account for around 4%. V was cut by 6 bases and J by 6 bases, with 17 bases left in between. The germline V gene encodes CDR1 KGHSH and CDR2 LQKENI. CDR3 length equals 14 residues.

Sequencing used PBMCs or T cells enriched from blood (not recorded which). This sequence was found in a woman aged 40 to 50 with acute COVID-19. V is TRBV18 and J is TRBJ1-1; D uncertain. This CDR3 is CASSEGWFGPEAFF. Here the CDR3 DNA reads TGTGCCAGCTCTGAGGGCTGGTTTGGGCCTGAAGCTTTCTTT.